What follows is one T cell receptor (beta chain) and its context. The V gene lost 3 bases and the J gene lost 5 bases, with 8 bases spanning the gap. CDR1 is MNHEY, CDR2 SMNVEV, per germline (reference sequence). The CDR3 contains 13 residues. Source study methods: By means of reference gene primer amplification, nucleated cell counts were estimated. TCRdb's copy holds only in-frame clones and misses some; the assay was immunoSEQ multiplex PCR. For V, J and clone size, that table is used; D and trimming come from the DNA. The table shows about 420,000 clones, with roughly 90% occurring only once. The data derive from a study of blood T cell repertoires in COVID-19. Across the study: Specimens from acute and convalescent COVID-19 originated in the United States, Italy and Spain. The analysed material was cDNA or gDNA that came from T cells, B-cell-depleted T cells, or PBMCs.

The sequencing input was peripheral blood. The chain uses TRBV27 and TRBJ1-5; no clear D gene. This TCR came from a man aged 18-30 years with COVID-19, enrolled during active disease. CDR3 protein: CASSFGRYQPQHF. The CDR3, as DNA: TGTGCCAGCAGTTTTGGCAGGTATCAGCCCCAGCATTTT.